Listed here are 24 T cell receptor beta chains from one sample, sequenced in a study of siplizumab effects on memory and regulatory T cells. TCRdb's table, derived via immunoSEQ multiplex PCR, lists solely in-frame clones and lacks some. Here the sample spans around 87,000 clones, around 89% being singletons. Sequencing was done on a sample of CD4+ T cells sorted from blood. The receptors shown here come from a human donor in good health.

V is TRBV7-2 and J is TRBJ2-7, with 7 positions matching TRBD1. Germline V gives CDR1 SGHTA, CDR2 FQGNSA. Germline trimming cut 5 bases from V and 2 bases from J; bases unmatched to any gene: 6. This CDR3 has 14 residues. CDR3 sequence (DNA): TGTGCCAGCAGCCCTCGACAGGGAACCTACGAGCAGTACTTC. This encodes CASSPRQGTYEQYF.

This rearrangement joins TRBV29-1 to TRBJ1-2, with D uncertain. The CDR3 spans 13 residues. V lost 3 bases and J 0 bases, leaving 8 bases between the germline ends. Germline lookup yields CDR1 SQVTM and CDR2 ANQGSEA. DNA of the CDR3: TGCAGCGTTGATTCCCGATCTAACTATGGCTACACCTTC. The encoded protein is CSVDSRSNYGYTF.

CDR3 sequence: CASSIGGLNEQFF. In nucleotides, the CDR3 is TGTGCCAGTAGTATAGGGGGGCTGAATGAGCAGTTCTTC. The rearrangement uses TRBV19 and TRBJ2-1, with D maybe TRBD1 (6 bases). Germline V gene lookup returns CDR1 LNHDA and CDR2 SQIVND (reference sequence). Trimming took off 1 base at V and 7 bases at J, with 8 bases between the two ends. The CDR3 runs to 13 residues.

This sequence joins TRBV6-1 and TRBJ2-7; TRBD2 matches at 12 bases. J lost 5 bases, V lost 5 bases, and 4 bases had no gene match. There are 14 residues in the CDR3. Germline-derived CDR1 and CDR2 are MNHNS and SASEGT. CDR3 bases: TGTGCCAGCAGTCGGACTAGCGGGACGAACGAGCAGTACTTC. Translation gives CASSRTSGTNEQYF.

This sequence joins TRBV28 and TRBJ1-2; D gene ambiguous. CDR3 length equals 12 residues. CDR1 is MDHEN, CDR2 SYDVKM, per germline. Trimming shortened V by 2 bases and J by 5 bases, and 6 bases separated the two germline ends. The DNA for the CDR3 is TGTGCCAGCAGTTTAAGGGATTATGGCTACACCTTC. This translates into CASSLRDYGYTF.

The CDR3 sequence is CASSLDDSTSGGDTQYF. CDR3 nucleotide sequence: TGTGCCAGCAGCTTAGATGATTCGACTAGCGGGGGGGATACGCAGTATTTT. This chain links TRBV11-2 with TRBJ2-3; TRBD2 agrees at 13 bases. Germline V gene lookup returns CDR1 SGHAT and CDR2 FQNNGV. With V trimmed by 0 bases and J by 6 bases, 6 bases remained unmatched. The CDR3 sequence is 17 residues long.

The gene calls are TRBV5-1 and TRBJ2-3; D unclear. The germline CDR1 and CDR2 sequences are SGHRS and YFSETQ. CDR3 length: 13 amino acids. Trimming pared 0 bases from V and 6 bases from J, leaving 8 bases between. CDR3 residues: CASSLGWSDTQYF. The DNA for the CDR3 is TGCGCCAGCAGCTTGGGGTGGTCGGATACGCAGTATTTT.

The rearrangement joins TRBV7-3 to TRBJ2-3; no firm D call. V shed 4 bases and J shed 2 bases, with 10 bases lying between them. The CDR3 covers 14 residues. Germline CDR1 reads SGHTA; CDR2 reads FQGTGA. Here the CDR3 DNA reads TGTGCCAGCAGCTCAAGGCAGGACACAGATACGCAGTATTTT. It encodes CASSSRQDTDTQYF. Combining the CDR3 with reference TRBV7-3 and TRBJ2-3 gives the whole variable domain GAGVSQTPSNKVTEKGKYVELRCDPISGHTALYWYRQSLGQGPEFLIYFQGTGAADDSGLPNDRFFAVRPEGSVSTLKIQRTERGDSAVYLCASSSRQDTDTQYFGPGTRLTVL.

The CDR3 here is CAWSDRQGNNSPLHF. CDR3 in DNA: TGTGCCTGGAGTGACCGACAGGGGAATAATTCACCCCTCCACTTT. The chain uses TRBV30 and TRBJ1-6; 8 bases agree with TRBD1. Germline loops: CDR1 GTSNPN, CDR2 SVGIG (reference sequence). The length of the CDR3 is 15 residues. V was clipped by 1 base and J by 5 bases; unmatched bases: 4.

The count of this clone is one. The V and J genes are TRBV6-1 and TRBJ2-7, with 7 nucleotides matching TRBD1. V lost 7 bases to trimming and J lost 5 bases; unmatched junction nucleotides: 5. Germline-derived CDR1 and CDR2 are MNHNS and SASEGT. The CDR3 totals 12 residues. This chain's CDR3 is CASTEQGHEQYF. Here the CDR3 DNA reads TGTGCCAGCACGGAACAGGGGCACGAGCAGTACTTC.

The rearrangement links TRBV6-1 to TRBJ2-7; 8 nucleotides agree with TRBD2. This CDR3 spans 16 amino acids. V shed 0 bases, J shed 2 bases, and the junction held 6 bases outside the gene matches. Per germline, CDR1 MNHNS and CDR2 SASEGT. Here the CDR3 reads CASSEAAAGGAYEQYF. In DNA form, the CDR3 reads TGTGCCAGCAGTGAAGCTGCGGCGGGAGGAGCCTACGAGCAGTACTTC.

The chain carries TRBV5-1 and TRBJ2-7, with D perhaps TRBD1 (6 bases). The CDR3 has 16 residues. V dropped 4 bases and J dropped 0 bases, with 17 bases sitting between them. Germline V lookup: CDR1 SGHRS, CDR2 YFSETQ. CDR3 region: CASSPNRDKSSYEQYF. CDR3 nucleotide sequence: TGCGCCAGCAGCCCAAACCGGGACAAGAGCTCCTACGAGCAGTACTTC.

The genes are TRBV2 and TRBJ2-1; 8 nucleotides line up with TRBD2. Germline lookup yields CDR1 SNHLY and CDR2 FYNNEI. This CDR3 has 16 amino acids. J gave up 0 bases and V 5 bases, and 6 bases lay outside the gene matches. The CDR3 DNA reads as TGTGCCAGCAGTCCGGTAGCGGGGAGCTCCTACAATGAGCAGTTCTTC. Translating gives CASSPVAGSSYNEQFF. The whole variable domain, filled in from reference TRBV2 and TRBJ2-1, reads EPEVTQTPSHQVTQMGQEVILRCVPISNHLYFYWYRQILGQKVEFLVSFYNNEISEKSEIFDDQFSVERPDGSNFTLKIRSTKLEDSAMYFCASSPVAGSSYNEQFFGPGTRLTVL.

The chain links TRBV21-1 to TRBJ1-5. TRBV21-1 is classified as a pseudogene. The length of the CDR3 is 18 residues. The CDR3 loop is CASSKWGWEGLGNQPQHF. DNA for the CDR3: TGTGCCAGCAGCAAATGGGGTTGGGAAGGGTTAGGCAATCAGCCCCAGCATTTT.

The genes are TRBV5-5 and TRBJ2-3; D is ambiguous. CDR1 and CDR2 (germline): SGHKS, YYEKEE (reference sequence). This CDR3 region has 14 residues. V lost 1 base and J lost 6, with 12 bases in between. The CDR3: CASSLKQVTDTQYF. The CDR3 coding sequence is TGTGCCAGCAGCTTGAAGCAGGTAACTGATACGCAGTATTTT.

This clone appeared a single time. This sequence joins TRBV28 and TRBJ1-1; 7 bases map to TRBD1. This CDR3 contains 14 residues. Germline V CDR1 and CDR2: MDHEN, SYDVKM. V lost 2 bases, J lost 2 bases, and 2 bases stayed unmatched. In nucleotides, the CDR3 is TGTGCCAGCAGTTTAGGAGGGGGCAACACTGAAGCTTTCTTT. Translating gives CASSLGGGNTEAFF.

The rearrangement joins TRBV2 to TRBJ1-3; D uncertain. CDR3 length equals 12 residues. Germline V gene lookup returns CDR1 SNHLY and CDR2 FYNNEI. Trimming pared 2 bases from V and 5 bases from J, leaving 4 bases between. CDR3 bases: TGTGCCAGCAGTGAAATTCGAAACACCATATATTTT. Its translation: CASSEIRNTIYF.

The chain combines TRBV21-1 with TRBJ2-7; TRBD2, the table's D call, was not compared with the DNA. TRBV21-1 is a documented pseudogene. The CDR3 is 14 residues long. CDR3: CASTRLSPPYEQYF. Here the CDR3 DNA reads TGTGCCAGCACCCGATTGAGTCCCCCGTACGAGCAGTACTTC.

The chain combines TRBV6-1 with TRBJ1-1, with D perhaps TRBD1 (5 bases). Germline lookup yields CDR1 MNHNS and CDR2 SASEGT. The CDR3 runs to 13 residues. The germline V and J ends were trimmed by 8 bases and 5 bases, with 15 bases remaining between them. This chain's CDR3 is CASVGRGRTEAFF. CDR3 nucleotide sequence: TGTGCCAGCGTCGGGAGGGGTAGAACTGAAGCTTTCTTT.

The chain combines TRBV7-2 with TRBJ1-1; 7 bases agree with TRBD1. Germline assignment: CDR1 SGHTA and CDR2 FQGNSA. The CDR3 consists of 13 residues. Trimming took 5 bases from V and 7 from J; bases not matched to a gene: 7. The CDR3 DNA reads TGTGCCAGCAGCCTGAATGGACAGGTTGAAGCTTTCTTT. Translation: CASSLNGQVEAFF.

V gene TRBV7-2 combines with J gene TRBJ1-2, with TRBD1 identical over 8 bases. The CDR3 is 13 amino acids. Looked up from germline, CDR1 is SGHTA and CDR2 is FQGNSA. With V trimmed by 5 bases and J by 6 bases, 5 bases remained unmatched. CDR3 nucleotides: TGTGCCAGCAGCCGGACAGGGAGGGATGGCTACACCTTC. It is translated as CASSRTGRDGYTF.

The rearrangement joins TRBV18 to TRBJ2-7, with unresolved D. Germline V lookup: CDR1 KGHSH, CDR2 LQKENI. The CDR3 has 12 amino acids. V lost 5 bases to trimming and J lost 4 bases, with 9 bases between them. The CDR3 DNA sequence: TGTGCCAGCTCATCGGCGAGTTACGAGCAGTACTTC. Translating it yields CASSSASYEQYF.

This clone was detected only a few times. This chain connects TRBV7-3 to TRBJ1-1; possibly TRBD1 for D (6 bases). The V gene's germline CDR1 is SGHTA and CDR2 FQGTGA. Trimming removed 5 bases from V and 0 bases from J, with 28 bases in between. The CDR3 loop spans 20 amino acids. This CDR3 reads CASSPWATRTVRGMNTEAFF. In DNA, the CDR3 is TGTGCCAGCAGCCCCTGGGCTACAAGGACAGTTCGTGGCATGAACACTGAAGCTTTCTTT. Combining the CDR3 with reference TRBV7-3 and TRBJ1-1 gives the whole variable domain GAGVSQTPSNKVTEKGKYVELRCDPISGHTALYWYRQSLGQGPEFLIYFQGTGAADDSGLPNDRFFAVRPEGSVSTLKIQRTERGDSAVYLCASSPWATRTVRGMNTEAFFGQGTRLTVV.

This rearrangement joins TRBV5-1 to TRBJ2-5, with D maybe TRBD2 (6 bases). The CDR3 has 14 residues. CDR1 is SGHRS, CDR2 YFSETQ, per germline. Deletions cut 3 bases from V and 2 bases from J, with 11 bases between. CDR3 residues: CASSYGGIQETQYF. CDR3 DNA: TGCGCCAGCAGCTACGGCGGGATTCAAGAGACCCAGTACTTC.